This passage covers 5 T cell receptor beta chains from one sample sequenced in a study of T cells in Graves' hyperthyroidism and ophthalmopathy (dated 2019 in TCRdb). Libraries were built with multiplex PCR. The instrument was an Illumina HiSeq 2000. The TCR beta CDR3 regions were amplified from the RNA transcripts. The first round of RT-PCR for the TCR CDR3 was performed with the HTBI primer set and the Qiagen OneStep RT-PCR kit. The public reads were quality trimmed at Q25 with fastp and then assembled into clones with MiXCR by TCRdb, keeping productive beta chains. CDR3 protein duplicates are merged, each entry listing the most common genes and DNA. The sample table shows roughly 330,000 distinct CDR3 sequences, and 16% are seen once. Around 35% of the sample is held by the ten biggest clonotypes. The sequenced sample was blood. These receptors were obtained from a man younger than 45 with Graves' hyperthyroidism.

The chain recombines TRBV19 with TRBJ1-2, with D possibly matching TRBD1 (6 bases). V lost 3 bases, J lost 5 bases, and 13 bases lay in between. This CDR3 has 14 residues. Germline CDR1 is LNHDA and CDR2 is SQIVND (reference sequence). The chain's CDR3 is CASSIPGARYGYTF. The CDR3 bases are TGTGCCAGTAGTATCCCAGGGGCCAGATATGGCTACACCTTC. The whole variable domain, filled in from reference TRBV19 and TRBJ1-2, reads DGGITQSPKYLFRKEGQNVTLSCEQNLNHDAMYWYRQDPGQGLRLIYYSQIVNDFQKGDIAEGYSVSREKKESFPLTVTSAQKNPTAFYLCASSIPGARYGYTFGSGTRLTVV.

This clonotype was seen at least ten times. The DNA for the CDR3 is TGTGCCAGCAGCTTAGGTCCGAGCTCCTACGAGCAGTACTTC. It encodes CASSLGPSSYEQYF. J is TRBJ2-7 and V is TRBV11-2; D is unresolved. The germline V gene encodes CDR1 SGHAT and CDR2 FQNNGV. Trimming removed 1 base at V and 0 bases at J, with 7 bases between. The CDR3 spans 14 residues. The whole variable domain, remainder taken from reference TRBV11-2 and TRBJ2-7, is EAGVAQSPRYKIIEKRQSVAFWCNPISGHATLYWYQQILGQGPKLLIQFQNNGVVDDSQLPKDRFSAERLKGVDSTLKIQPAKLEDSAVYLCASSLGPSSYEQYFGPGTRLTVT.

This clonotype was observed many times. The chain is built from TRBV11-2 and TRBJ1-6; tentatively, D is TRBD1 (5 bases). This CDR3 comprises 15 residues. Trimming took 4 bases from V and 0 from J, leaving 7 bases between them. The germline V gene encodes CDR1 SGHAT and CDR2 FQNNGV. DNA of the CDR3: TGTGCCAGCAGCTCGGGGCTCTCCTATAATTCACCCCTCCACTTT. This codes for CASSSGLSYNSPLHF. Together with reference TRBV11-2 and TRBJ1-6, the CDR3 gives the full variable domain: EAGVAQSPRYKIIEKRQSVAFWCNPISGHATLYWYQQILGQGPKLLIQFQNNGVVDDSQLPKDRFSAERLKGVDSTLKIQPAKLEDSAVYLCASSSGLSYNSPLHFGNGTRLTVT.

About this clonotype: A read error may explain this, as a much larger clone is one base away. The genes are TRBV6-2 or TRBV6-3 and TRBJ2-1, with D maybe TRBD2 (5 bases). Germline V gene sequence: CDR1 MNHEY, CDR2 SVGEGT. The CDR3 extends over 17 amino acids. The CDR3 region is CASSYSPRIAPGGEQSF. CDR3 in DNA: TGTGCCAGCAGTTACTCGCCGAGGATAGCCCCTGGTGGGGAGCAGTCCTTC.

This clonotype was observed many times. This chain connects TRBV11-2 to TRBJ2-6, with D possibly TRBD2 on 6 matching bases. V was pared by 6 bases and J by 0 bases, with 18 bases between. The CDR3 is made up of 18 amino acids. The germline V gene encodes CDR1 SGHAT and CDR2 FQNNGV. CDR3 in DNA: TGTGCCAGCAGGGTGGGGCGGGGCCTAAGCTCTGGGGCCAACGTCCTGACTTTC. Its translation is CASRVGRGLSSGANVLTF.